Shown below are 15 T cell receptor beta chains from a single sample sequenced in a study of CD8+CD57+ T cells in acquired aplastic anemia. TCR beta VDJ and CDR3 profiles were obtained from a genomic DNA template. TCRdb passed the reads through MiXCR, listing each CDR3 protein once. Of over 150,000 distinct CDR3 sequences listed, roughly 43% are singletons. Before being chosen for sequencing, patients had shown CD8+CD57+ cell expansion by flow cytometry. The source material was sorted CD4+, CD8+, or CD8+CD57+ T cells (not recorded which) from PBMCs. Receptors originate from a human donor with aplastic anemia.

In the case of this clonotype: A much larger clone lies one base from this, so it may be a read error. The rearrangement joins TRBV9 to TRBJ1-3; maybe TRBD1 (6 bases). From germline, CDR1 is SGDLS and CDR2 YYNGEE. The CDR3 contains 15 residues. The DNA for the CDR3 is TGTGCCAGCAGGTCAGGGGCGGGCTTCGGAAACGCCATATATTTT. Its translation: CASRSGAGFGNAIYF.

The sample holds a few counts of this clonotype. The rearrangement joins TRBV6-1 to TRBJ2-1; 12 nucleotides agree with TRBD2. This CDR3 is 16 amino acids long. The junction had 11 bases not matched to a gene; V was cut back by 4 bases and J by 10 bases. The germline CDR1 and CDR2 sequences are MNHNS and SASEGT. The CDR3 DNA reads as TGTGCCAGCAGTGCTATACTAGCGGGAGGCTATAAGGAGCAGTTCTTC. It specifies CASSAILAGGYKEQFF.

This clonotype was recorded at least ten times. The chain combines TRBV12-3 or TRBV12-4 with TRBJ1-1, with 9 bases that match TRBD1. After removal of 5 bases from V and 4 bases from J, the junction contained 8 bases not matched to a gene. This CDR3 spans 15 amino acids. This CDR3 is CASSTGMTGGTEAFF. The CDR3 DNA reads TGTGCCAGCAGTACAGGGATGACAGGGGGCACTGAAGCTTTCTTT.

The chain uses TRBV9 and TRBJ2-2; no clear D gene. V was pared by 3 bases and J by 2 bases, with 11 bases between. The CDR3 covers 15 residues. Per germline, CDR1 SGDLS and CDR2 YYNGEE. The CDR3 loop reads CASSAFSGNTGELFF. DNA of the CDR3: TGTGCCAGCAGCGCCTTCTCTGGAAACACCGGGGAGCTGTTTTTT.

This clonotype was detected ten times or more. This CDR3 reads CASSQETGLGGTQYF. The DNA of the CDR3 is TGTGCCAGCAGCCAAGAGACCGGGTTGGGGGGGACCCAGTACTTC. The V gene is TRBV4-2, the J gene TRBJ2-5, with a possible D match to TRBD2 (6 bases). The CDR3 contains 15 residues. The V end was cut by 0 bases, the J end by 7 bases, with 15 bases between. Germline assignment: CDR1 LGHNA and CDR2 YNFKEQ.

V usage is TRBV12-3 or TRBV12-4 and J usage is TRBJ1-5; D call uncertain. Trimming cost V 0 bases and J 5 bases, with 8 bases left between them. This CDR3 is built from 14 residues. CDR3 amino acids: CASSLASGYQPQHF. CDR3 DNA sequence: TGTGCCAGCAGTTTAGCATCCGGTTATCAGCCCCAGCATTTT.

The chain is built from TRBV2 and TRBJ1-5, with D perhaps TRBD1 (6 bases). V lost 7 bases and J lost 4, with 17 bases in between. Germline loops: CDR1 SNHLY, CDR2 FYNNEI. The CDR3 spans 15 residues. Written as DNA, the CDR3 is TGTGCCAGCACCCTTGGGGGCCGAGAGAATCAGCCCCAGCATTTT. This encodes CASTLGGRENQPQHF.

This clonotype was picked up many times. The CDR3 spells CSARDGGRVYNEQFF. DNA for the CDR3: TGCAGTGCTAGAGATGGCGGGAGGGTCTACAATGAGCAGTTCTTC. J is TRBJ2-1 and V is TRBV20-1, with 9 bases that match TRBD2. V dropped 0 bases and J dropped 3; count of bases not matched to a gene: 3. The CDR3 runs to 15 residues. Per germline, CDR1 DFQATT and CDR2 SNEGSKA (reference sequence).

This clonotype was counted ten times or more. The chain joins TRBV2 to TRBJ1-2, with D possibly TRBD1 on 6 matching bases. CDR1 SNHLY and CDR2 FYNNEI come from the germline V gene. CDR3 length equals 16 residues. Trimming pared 5 bases from V and 4 bases from J, leaving 20 bases between. The CDR3 DNA reads as TGTGCCAGCAGTATGCGAAAGGGGGATCTTGCCTATGGCTACACCTTC. It translates to CASSMRKGDLAYGYTF.

This clonotype was observed at least ten times. Written as DNA, the CDR3 is TGCGCCAGCAGCTTGGCCGGACAGTCAACACCCTACGAGCAGTACTTC. Amino acid sequence: CASSLAGQSTPYEQYF. This chain links TRBV5-1 with TRBJ2-7; possibly TRBD1 for D (6 bases). Germline CDR1 and CDR2: SGHRS and YFSETQ. The CDR3 runs 16 residues. V lost 0 bases and J lost 2, with 15 bases in between.

The chain links TRBV7-6 to TRBJ2-3; the D is unclear. The germline V gene encodes CDR1 SGHVS and CDR2 FNYEAQ. The CDR3 covers 14 residues. Between the trimmed V and J ends, which lost 1 base and 4 bases, there was a span of 9 bases. CDR3 sequence (DNA): TGTGCCAGCAGCTTAGGGGTGAGCGCAGATACGCAGTATTTT. Translating it yields CASSLGVSADTQYF.

This clonotype occurred many times. The CDR3 DNA reads as TGTGCCAGCAGCCAAGCTTCTGGGCTCGAGCAGTACTTC. Its translation is CASSQASGLEQYF. The chain uses TRBV14 and TRBJ2-7; D unresolved. The V end was cut by 1 base, the J end by 6 bases, with 10 bases between. The germline V gene has CDR1 SGHDN and CDR2 FVKESK. This CDR3 comprises 13 residues.

This clonotype was seen a few times. V is TRBV6-1 and J is TRBJ1-5; D unresolved. From germline, CDR1 is MNHNS and CDR2 SASEGT. V was trimmed by 2 bases and J by 0 bases, leaving 5 bases between them. CDR3 length equals 14 residues. The chain's CDR3 is CASSELVSNQPQHF. As DNA, the CDR3 is TGTGCCAGCAGTGAACTAGTTAGCAATCAGCCCCAGCATTTT.

This clonotype occurred many times. The rearrangement joins TRBV3-1 to TRBJ2-7, with TRBD1 matching over 12 bases. The germline V gene has CDR1 LGHDT and CDR2 YNNKEL (reference sequence). The CDR3 has 14 residues. Trimming at V came to 2 bases and at J to 6 bases, leaving 2 bases not matched to a gene. The CDR3 DNA is TGTGCCAGCAGCCAACCGGGACAGGGGGCCGAGCAGTACTTC. It yields the protein CASSQPGQGAEQYF.

This clonotype was counted ten times or more. The chain combines TRBV28 with TRBJ1-2, with D hard to call. The CDR3 is 14 residues long. Trimming took 5 bases from V and 0 from J, leaving 10 bases between them. The germline CDR1 and CDR2 sequences are MDHEN and SYDVKM. CDR3 sequence reads: CASSNSVANYGYTF. DNA for the CDR3: TGTGCCAGCAGTAACAGCGTTGCTAACTATGGCTACACCTTC.